The 25 T cell receptor beta chains presented below share a single source sample, sequenced in a study of cytomegalovirus exposure and HLA in healthy donors. PCR was performed using 60 Vbeta and 13 Jbeta primers. Using immunoSEQ multiplex PCR, the repertoire was profiled, and TCRdb retains in-frame clones only, with some absent. The data contain some 200,000 clones, around 80% of them singletons. What was sequenced was PBMCs. The source is a man in his forties in good health and CMV-seropositive.

This chain joins TRBV28 and TRBJ1-1; 7 bases map to TRBD1. V shed 6 bases and J 4 bases; nucleotides not matched to a gene: 11. CDR3 length: 15 amino acids. The germline gives CDR1 MDHEN, CDR2 SYDVKM. As DNA, the CDR3 is TGTGCCAGCAGCCTTCCCCGACAGGGTGCCACTGAAGCTTTCTTT. Protein product: CASSLPRQGATEAFF.

The CDR3 DNA reads as TGTGCCAGCGCCTGGACTAGCGGGGGGTCTACCTACGAGCAGTACTTC. Translation: CASAWTSGGSTYEQYF. The chain recombines TRBV7-2 with TRBJ2-7, with 14 bases aligning to TRBD2. The length of the CDR3 is 16 residues. Germline CDR1 reads SGHTA; CDR2 reads FQGNSA. Trimming at V came to 8 bases and at J to 2 bases, leaving 8 bases not matched to a gene.

This clone was counted only a few times. V and J are TRBV18 and TRBJ2-3, with 8 bases matching TRBD1. The CDR3 sequence is 15 residues long. The germline CDR1 and CDR2 sequences are KGHSH and LQKENI. The junction had 7 bases not matched to a gene; V was cut back by 6 bases and J by 2 bases. In nucleotides, the CDR3 is TGTGCCAGCTCGCGGCAGGGGGCTTTCACAGATACGCAGTATTTT. This gives the protein CASSRQGAFTDTQYF.

A word on this clone: This CDR3 is also generated by other DNA sequences in the sample. The chain recombines TRBV7-2 with TRBJ2-7; 9 nucleotides match TRBD2. Trimming removed 1 base from V and 0 bases from J; junction bases left unmatched: 4. The germline gives CDR1 SGHTA, CDR2 FQGNSA. This CDR3 is built from 16 residues. CDR3 sequence reads: CASSLGGGAGSYEQYF. The CDR3 coding sequence is TGTGCCAGCAGCTTAGGCGGGGGGGCCGGCTCCTACGAGCAGTACTTC.

The chain couples TRBV7-3 to TRBJ2-1; a weak D match, TRBD2 (7 bases). The CDR3 runs to 15 residues. Germline loops: CDR1 SGHTA, CDR2 FQGTGA. V was trimmed by 1 base and J by 8 bases, leaving 15 bases between them. CDR3 nucleotides: TGTGCCAGCAGCTTAAGTGGGGGGGCTAGGTATGAGCAGTTCTTC. Translating it yields CASSLSGGARYEQFF.

The chain has TRBV11-3 and TRBJ1-4; 10 bases line up with TRBD1. The CDR3 length is 15 residues. The germline V gene encodes CDR1 SGHNT and CDR2 YENEEA. V shed 8 bases and J 4 bases; nucleotides not matched to a gene: 7. The CDR3 nucleotides read TGTGCCAGCCCCCGGCGGGACAGGGGTAATGAAAAACTGTTTTTT. It yields the protein CASPRRDRGNEKLFF.

This clone was seen just once. V gene TRBV5-4 combines with J gene TRBJ2-7, with 7 nucleotides matching TRBD2. Germline V gene lookup returns CDR1 SGHNT and CDR2 YYREEE (reference sequence). The V and J ends lost 1 base and 0 bases, in that order; junction bases with no gene match: 4. CDR3 length: 15 residues. CDR3 amino acids: CASSLRRGISYEQYF. The CDR3 bases are TGTGCCAGCAGCTTGAGGCGGGGGATCTCCTACGAGCAGTACTTC.

This chain links TRBV19 with TRBJ1-5, with a tentative D call TRBD1 (5 bases). V was shortened by 9 bases and J by 0 bases, with 18 bases between the two germline ends. The CDR3 has 16 residues. The germline CDR1 and CDR2 sequences are LNHDA and SQIVND (reference sequence). DNA for the CDR3: TGTGCCAGCCATCTGGGCGGGGCATATAGCAATCAGCCCCAGCATTTT. This encodes CASHLGGAYSNQPQHF.

V usage is TRBV12-5 and J usage is TRBJ1-3; D perhaps matches TRBD1 (5 bases). Per the germline V gene, CDR1 is LGHNT and CDR2 is FRNRAP. There are 16 residues in the CDR3. V lost 0 bases, J lost 0 bases, and 9 bases lay in between. In DNA, the CDR3 is TGTGCTAGTGGTTTGGTACCGACAGCCTCTGGAAACACCATATATTTT. Amino acids: CASGLVPTASGNTIYF.

The chain combines TRBV5-6 with TRBJ2-7, with 10 nucleotides matching TRBD2. Germline CDR1 SGHDT, CDR2 YYEEEE. This CDR3 is 16 amino acids long. The V and J ends lost 0 bases and 6 bases, in that order; junction bases with no gene match: 9. In nucleotides, the CDR3 is TGTGCCAGCAGCTTGGGGCTAGCGGGGGACACGGGCGAGCAGTACTTC. It specifies CASSLGLAGDTGEQYF.

The chain uses TRBV7-8 and TRBJ2-1; 7 positions agree with TRBD2. The CDR3 spans 13 residues. Germline trimming cut 5 bases from V and 9 bases from J; bases unmatched to any gene: 7. Germline lookup yields CDR1 SGHVS and CDR2 FQNEAQ. The CDR3 nucleotides are TGTGCCAGCAGCCTGGACCCGGGAGGTGAGCAGTTCTTC. Amino acid sequence: CASSLDPGGEQFF.

The chain links TRBV19 to TRBJ1-5; the match to TRBD1 covers 7 bases. CDR3 length equals 13 residues. Per the germline V gene, CDR1 is LNHDA and CDR2 is SQIVND (reference sequence). V trimming: 9 bases; J trimming: 4 bases; junction bases outside the gene matches: 6. CDR3 region: CASSDRANQPQHF. The CDR3 DNA sequence: TGTGCCAGCTCCGACAGGGCGAATCAGCCCCAGCATTTT.

The chain combines TRBV27 with TRBJ1-5; tentative D call: TRBD1 (5 bases). CDR3 length: 13 residues. Trimming removed 4 bases at V and 2 bases at J, with 6 bases between. The germline gives CDR1 MNHEY, CDR2 SMNVEV (reference sequence). The CDR3: CASSSGGNQPQHF. The CDR3 DNA is TGTGCCAGCAGTTCGGGGGGCAATCAGCCCCAGCATTTT.

The J gene is TRBJ2-6, the V gene TRBV4-1, with a tentative D call TRBD2 (6 bases). Looked up from germline, CDR1 is MGHRA and CDR2 is YSYEKL. The ends were cut back, 0 bases at V and 3 bases at J, with 18 bases in the middle. The CDR3 length is 19 residues. CDR3 sequence: CASSQESRGRGSGANVLTF. The CDR3 region has the DNA TGCGCCAGCAGCCAAGAGAGCCGGGGGAGAGGTAGTGGGGCCAACGTCCTGACTTTC.

This chain connects TRBV9 to TRBJ2-3, with 10 nucleotides matching TRBD2. Germline values: CDR1 SGDLS, CDR2 YYNGEE. V shed 8 bases, J shed 4 bases, and the junction held 7 bases outside the gene matches. CDR3 length: 14 amino acids. The CDR3 loop reads CASQRGGQSDTQYF. In DNA form, the CDR3 reads TGTGCCAGTCAGCGGGGGGGCCAATCAGATACGCAGTATTTT.

The chain joins TRBV11-1 to TRBJ1-1; 7 nucleotides agree with TRBD1. Trimming cost V 5 bases and J 1 base; bases outside gene matches: 4. The CDR3 consists of 14 residues. CDR1 and CDR2 (germline): SGHAT, FQDESV (reference sequence). CDR3: CASSPDRENTEAFF. CDR3 nucleotide sequence: TGTGCCAGCAGCCCCGACAGGGAGAACACTGAAGCTTTCTTT.

V is TRBV29-1 and J is TRBJ2-1; 7 bases line up with TRBD1. The CDR3 is 11 amino acids. After removal of 5 bases from V and 11 bases from J, the junction contained 6 bases not matched to a gene. The germline CDR1 and CDR2 sequences are SQVTM and ANQGSEA. CDR3 sequence: CSVRQGPQQFF. In DNA, the CDR3 is TGCAGCGTTCGACAGGGCCCTCAGCAGTTCTTC.

V and J are TRBV18 and TRBJ1-1; D gene uncertain. Trimming cost V 1 base and J 5 bases, with 8 bases left between them. This CDR3 region has 13 residues. Germline V lookup: CDR1 KGHSH, CDR2 LQKENI. The CDR3 DNA reads as TGTGCCAGCTCACCACGGAGGCAAACTGAAGCTTTCTTT. It is translated as CASSPRRQTEAFF.

This clone was observed a handful of times. V and J are TRBV25-1 and TRBJ1-1, with D possibly matching TRBD1 (5 bases). The ends were cut back, 6 bases at V and 6 bases at J, with 14 bases in the middle. This CDR3 is built from 13 residues. The germline gives CDR1 MGHDK, CDR2 SYGVNS. The chain's CDR3 is CASSGGWGAEAFF. CDR3 sequence (DNA): TGTGCCAGCAGCGGGGGGTGGGGGGCTGAAGCTTTCTTT.

The V gene is TRBV7-8, the J gene TRBJ2-1; possibly TRBD2 for D (6 bases). V lost 0 bases, J lost 9 bases, and 12 bases lay in between. Germline V gives CDR1 SGHVS, CDR2 FQNEAQ. There are 14 residues in the CDR3. The CDR3 region is CASSLAWRGAEQFF. CDR3 bases: TGTGCCAGCAGCTTAGCGTGGAGGGGTGCTGAGCAGTTCTTC.

The chain is built from TRBV28 and TRBJ1-3, with D possibly matching TRBD1 (6 bases). This CDR3 spans 16 amino acids. The germline V and J ends were trimmed by 4 bases and 0 bases, with 13 bases remaining between them. Germline V lookup: CDR1 MDHEN, CDR2 SYDVKM. CDR3 coding DNA: TGTGCCAGCAGTTCGCGGACAGAGAGCTCTGGAAACACCATATATTTT. The encoded protein is CASSSRTESSGNTIYF.

The rearrangement joins TRBV5-4 to TRBJ2-1, with 7 bases fitting TRBD1. Germline V CDR1 and CDR2: SGHNT, YYREEE (reference sequence). The V segment lost 4 bases and the J segment 0 bases; nucleotides outside the gene matches: 4. This CDR3 comprises 15 residues. CDR3 bases: TGTGCCAGCAGCCAGGGACAGCGCTCCTACAATGAGCAGTTCTTC. It translates to CASSQGQRSYNEQFF.

The chain is built from TRBV5-6 and TRBJ1-6; weak D call: TRBD1 (6 bases). The CDR3 loop spans 13 amino acids. The V gene's germline CDR1 is SGHDT and CDR2 YYEEEE. V lost 5 bases and J 8 bases, leaving 11 bases between the germline ends. CDR3 residues: CASSPGGDSPLHF. CDR3 bases: TGTGCCAGCAGTCCGGGGGGCGATTCACCCCTCCACTTT.

The chain carries TRBV5-1 and TRBJ1-3; TRBD1 aligns across 10 bases. The CDR3 length is 19 residues. V shed 4 bases and J 0 bases; nucleotides not matched to a gene: 13. Germline CDR1 SGHRS, CDR2 YFSETQ. The CDR3 nucleotides are TGCGCCAGCAGCATGAACCCAGGACAGGGGGGCGTCTCTGGAAACACCATATATTTT. It specifies CASSMNPGQGGVSGNTIYF.

The V call is TRBV28, the J call TRBJ1-3, with D maybe TRBD1 (6 bases). CDR1 is MDHEN and CDR2 is SYDVKM in the germline V gene. The CDR3 has 16 residues. Trimming stripped 5 bases from V and 3 bases from J, with 17 bases between. CDR3 residues: CASSPQGRFYGNTIYF. The CDR3 coding sequence is TGTGCCAGCAGTCCCCAGGGGCGGTTCTATGGAAACACCATATATTTT.